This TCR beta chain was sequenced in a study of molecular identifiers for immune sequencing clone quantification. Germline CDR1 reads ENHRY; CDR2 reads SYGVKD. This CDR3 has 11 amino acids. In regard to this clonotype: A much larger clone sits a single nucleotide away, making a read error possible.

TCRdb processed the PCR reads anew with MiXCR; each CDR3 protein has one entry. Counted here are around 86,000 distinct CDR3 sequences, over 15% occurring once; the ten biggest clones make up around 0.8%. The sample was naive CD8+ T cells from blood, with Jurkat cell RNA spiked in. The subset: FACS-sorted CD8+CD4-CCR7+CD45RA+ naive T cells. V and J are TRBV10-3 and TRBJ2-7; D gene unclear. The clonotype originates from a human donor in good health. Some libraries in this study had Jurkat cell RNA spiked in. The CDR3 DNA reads TGTGCCGTCCAGCAATCCTACGGGCAGTACTTC. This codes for CAVQQSYGQYF.